The clone carrying this T cell receptor beta chain was seen ten or more times. Its cognate antigen is unknown. The CDR3 sequence is 12 residues long. The germline V and J ends were trimmed by 2 bases and 5 bases, with 5 bases remaining between them. Germline V CDR1 and CDR2: KGHSH, LQKENI. One entry per CDR3 protein results from TCRdb running MiXCR on the RT-PCR reads. The sample lists approximately 300,000 distinct CDR3 sequences, about 20% occurring once. This entry comes from a study of response to subunit inactivated influenza vaccine. Study-wide results and caveats: After each seasonal influenza vaccination, few new T cells are recruited, the authors suggested.

This TCR came from a man aged 50 to 69 who received an inactivated influenza vaccine. This chain uses TRBV18 with TRBJ2-3; no firm D call. Sequences were derived from PBMCs from blood, sampled about 20 months after vaccination. DNA for the CDR3: TGTGCCAGCTCACCAGTGCGAGATACGCAGTATTTT. Amino acid sequence: CASSPVRDTQYF.